This T cell receptor (beta chain) emerged from a study of response to subunit inactivated influenza vaccine. V was shortened by 0 bases and J by 9 bases, with 12 bases between the two germline ends. The CDR3 is made up of 15 amino acids. Germline lookup yields CDR1 MNHEY and CDR2 SVGAGI. This clonotype was observed a few times. The antigen is unknown. One entry per CDR3 protein, called by TCRdb with MiXCR from the RT-PCR reads. The sample has around 540,000 distinct CDR3 sequences, 12% seen once. General study points: A suggestion made by the authors is that each seasonal influenza vaccination recruits few new T cells.

This receptor was obtained from a middle-aged man who received an inactivated influenza vaccine. Sequenced here: PBMCs from blood, sampled on the day of vaccination. The rearrangement joins TRBV6-5 to TRBJ1-6, with D tentatively TRBD1 (5 bases). CDR3 bases: TGTGCCAGCAGTTACTCCGTGGGACGGCTTTCACCCCTCCACTTT. Its protein product is CASSYSVGRLSPLHF.